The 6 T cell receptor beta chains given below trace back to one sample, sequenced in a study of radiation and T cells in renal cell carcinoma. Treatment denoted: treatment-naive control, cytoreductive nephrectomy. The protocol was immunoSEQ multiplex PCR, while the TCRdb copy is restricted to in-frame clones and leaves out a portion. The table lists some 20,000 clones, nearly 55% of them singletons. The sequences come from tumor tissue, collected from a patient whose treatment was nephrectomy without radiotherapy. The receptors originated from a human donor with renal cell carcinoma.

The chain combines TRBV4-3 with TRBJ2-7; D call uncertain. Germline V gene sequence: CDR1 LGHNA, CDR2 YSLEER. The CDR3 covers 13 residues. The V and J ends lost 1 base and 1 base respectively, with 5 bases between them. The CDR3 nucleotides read TGCGCCAGCAGCCAAGGGGTTTCCTACGAGCAGTACTTC. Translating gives CASSQGVSYEQYF.

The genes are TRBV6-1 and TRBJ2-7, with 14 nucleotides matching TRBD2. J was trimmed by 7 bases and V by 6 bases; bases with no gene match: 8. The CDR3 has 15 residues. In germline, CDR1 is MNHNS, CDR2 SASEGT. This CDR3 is CASSPGLAGGWEQYF. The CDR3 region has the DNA TGTGCCAGCAGCCCAGGACTAGCGGGGGGCTGGGAGCAGTACTTC.

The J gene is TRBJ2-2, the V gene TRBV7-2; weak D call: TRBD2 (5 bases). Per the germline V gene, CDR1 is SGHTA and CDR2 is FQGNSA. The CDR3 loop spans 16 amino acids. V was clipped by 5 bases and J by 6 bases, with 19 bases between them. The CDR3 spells CASSPWLQARAGELFF. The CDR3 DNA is TGTGCCAGCAGCCCTTGGCTCCAGGCGAGGGCCGGGGAGCTGTTTTTT. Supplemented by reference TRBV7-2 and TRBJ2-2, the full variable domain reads GAGVSQSPSNKVTEKGKDVELRCDPISGHTALYWYRQSLGQGLEFLIYFQGNSAPDKSGLPSDRFSAERTGGSVSTLTIQRTQQEDSAVYLCASSPWLQARAGELFFGEGSRLTVL.

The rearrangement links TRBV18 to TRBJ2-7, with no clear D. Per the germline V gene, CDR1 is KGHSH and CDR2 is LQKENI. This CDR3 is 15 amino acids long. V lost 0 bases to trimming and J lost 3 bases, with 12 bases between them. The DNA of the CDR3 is TGTGCCAGCTCACCACCGATACTAACAAGCTACGAGCAGTACTTC. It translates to CASSPPILTSYEQYF.

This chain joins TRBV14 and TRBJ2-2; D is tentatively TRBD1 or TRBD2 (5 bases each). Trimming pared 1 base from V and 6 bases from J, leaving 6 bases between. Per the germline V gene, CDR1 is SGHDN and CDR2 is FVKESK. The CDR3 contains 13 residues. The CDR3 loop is CASSQVGAGELFF. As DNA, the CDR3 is TGTGCCAGCAGCCAAGTGGGGGCCGGGGAGCTGTTTTTT.

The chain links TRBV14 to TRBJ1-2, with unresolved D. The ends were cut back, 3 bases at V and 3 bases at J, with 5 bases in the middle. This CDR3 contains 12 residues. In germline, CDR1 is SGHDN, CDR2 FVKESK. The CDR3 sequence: CASSQADYGYTF. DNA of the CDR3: TGTGCCAGCAGCCAGGCGGACTATGGCTACACCTTC.